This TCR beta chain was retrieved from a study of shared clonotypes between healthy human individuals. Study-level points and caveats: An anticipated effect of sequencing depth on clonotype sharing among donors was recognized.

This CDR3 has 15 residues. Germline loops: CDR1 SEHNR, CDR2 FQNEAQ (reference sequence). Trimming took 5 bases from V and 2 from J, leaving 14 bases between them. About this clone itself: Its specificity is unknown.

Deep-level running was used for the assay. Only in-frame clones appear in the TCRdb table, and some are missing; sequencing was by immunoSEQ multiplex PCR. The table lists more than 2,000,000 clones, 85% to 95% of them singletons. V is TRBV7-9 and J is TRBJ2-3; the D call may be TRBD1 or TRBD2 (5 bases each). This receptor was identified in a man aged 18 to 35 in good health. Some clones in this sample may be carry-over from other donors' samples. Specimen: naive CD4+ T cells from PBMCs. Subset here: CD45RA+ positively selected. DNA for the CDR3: TGTGCCAGCAGCGAACGTGGGGGTCCCACAGATACGCAGTATTTT. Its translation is CASSERGGPTDTQYF.